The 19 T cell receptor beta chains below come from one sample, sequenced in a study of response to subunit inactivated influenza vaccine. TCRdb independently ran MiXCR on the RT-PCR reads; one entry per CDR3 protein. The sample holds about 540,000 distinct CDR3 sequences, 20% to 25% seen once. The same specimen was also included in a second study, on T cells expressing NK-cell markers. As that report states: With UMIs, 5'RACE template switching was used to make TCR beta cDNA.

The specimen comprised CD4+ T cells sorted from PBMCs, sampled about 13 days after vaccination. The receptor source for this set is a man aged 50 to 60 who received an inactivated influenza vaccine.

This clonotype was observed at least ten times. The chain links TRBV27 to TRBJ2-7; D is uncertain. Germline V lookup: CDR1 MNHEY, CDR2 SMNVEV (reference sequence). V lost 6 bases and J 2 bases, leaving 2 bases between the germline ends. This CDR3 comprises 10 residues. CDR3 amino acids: CASSPYEQYF. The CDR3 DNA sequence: TGTGCCAGCAGCCCCTACGAGCAGTACTTC.

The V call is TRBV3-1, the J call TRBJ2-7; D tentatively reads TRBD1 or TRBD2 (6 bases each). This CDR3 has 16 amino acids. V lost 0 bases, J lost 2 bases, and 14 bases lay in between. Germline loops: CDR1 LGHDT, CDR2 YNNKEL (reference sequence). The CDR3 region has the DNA TGTGCCAGCAGCCAAGAGGGGGGCGTACTTACCTACGAGCAGTACTTC. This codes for CASSQEGGVLTYEQYF.

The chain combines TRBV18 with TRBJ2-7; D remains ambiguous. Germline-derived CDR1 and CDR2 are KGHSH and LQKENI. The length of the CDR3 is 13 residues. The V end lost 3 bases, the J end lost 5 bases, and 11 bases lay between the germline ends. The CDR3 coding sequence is TGTGCCAGCTCACCGCAAGGGATCGACGAGCAGTACTTC. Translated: CASSPQGIDEQYF.

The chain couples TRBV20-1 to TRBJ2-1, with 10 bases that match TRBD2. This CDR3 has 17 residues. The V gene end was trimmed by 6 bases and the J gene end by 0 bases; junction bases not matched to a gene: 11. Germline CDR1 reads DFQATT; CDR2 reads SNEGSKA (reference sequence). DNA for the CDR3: TGCAGTGCCCGAGGAGGGCTAGCGGGAGACTCCTACAATGAGCAGTTCTTC. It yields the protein CSARGGLAGDSYNEQFF.

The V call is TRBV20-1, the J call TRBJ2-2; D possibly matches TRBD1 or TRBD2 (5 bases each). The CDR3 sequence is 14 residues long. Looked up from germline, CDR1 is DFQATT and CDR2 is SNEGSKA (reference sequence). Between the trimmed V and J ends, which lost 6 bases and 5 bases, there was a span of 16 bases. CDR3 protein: CSAGPGPSTGELFF. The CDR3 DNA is TGCAGTGCAGGGCCGGGACCTTCGACCGGGGAGCTGTTTTTT.

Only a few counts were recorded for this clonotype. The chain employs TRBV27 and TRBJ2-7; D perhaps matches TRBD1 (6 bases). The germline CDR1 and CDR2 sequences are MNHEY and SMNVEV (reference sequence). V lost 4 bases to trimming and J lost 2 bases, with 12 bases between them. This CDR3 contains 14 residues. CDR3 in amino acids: CASSWTASAYEQYF. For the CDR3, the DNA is TGTGCCAGCAGTTGGACAGCCAGTGCCTACGAGCAGTACTTC.

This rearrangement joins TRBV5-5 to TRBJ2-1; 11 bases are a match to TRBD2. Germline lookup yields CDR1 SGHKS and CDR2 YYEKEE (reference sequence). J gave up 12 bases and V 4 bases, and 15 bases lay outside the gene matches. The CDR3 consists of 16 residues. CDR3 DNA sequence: TGTGCCAGCAGCCCAAACCCATCGACTAGCGGGAAATGGCAGTTCTTC. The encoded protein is CASSPNPSTSGKWQFF.

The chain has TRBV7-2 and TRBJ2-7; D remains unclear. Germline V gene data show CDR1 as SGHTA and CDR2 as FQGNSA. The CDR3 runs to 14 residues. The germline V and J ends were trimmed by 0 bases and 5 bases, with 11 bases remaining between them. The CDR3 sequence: CASSLASSGDEQYF. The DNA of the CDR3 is TGTGCCAGCAGCTTAGCTTCCTCCGGAGACGAGCAGTACTTC.

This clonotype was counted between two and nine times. CDR3 sequence reads: CASSQDPRGTYEQYF. CDR3 DNA: TGTGCCAGCAGCCAAGATCCGCGGGGGACCTACGAGCAGTACTTC. The V gene is TRBV4-2, the J gene TRBJ2-7; 7 bases are a match to TRBD2. The trim removed 0 bases at V and 2 bases at J, leaving 4 bases unmatched. Germline V gene lookup returns CDR1 LGHNA and CDR2 YNFKEQ. This CDR3 spans 15 amino acids.

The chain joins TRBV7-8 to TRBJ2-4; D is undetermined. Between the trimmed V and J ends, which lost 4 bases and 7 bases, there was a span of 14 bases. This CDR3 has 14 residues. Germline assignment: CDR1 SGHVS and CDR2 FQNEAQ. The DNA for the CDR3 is TGTGCCAGCAGCTCCGGACCTCTCGGCAACATTCAGTACTTC. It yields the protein CASSSGPLGNIQYF.

In nucleotides, the CDR3 is TGTGCCAGCAGTTACCCCAGGGGCCCCACAGATACGCAGTATTTT. It codes for CASSYPRGPTDTQYF. The chain recombines TRBV6-2 or TRBV6-3 with TRBJ2-3; D perhaps matches TRBD1 (6 bases). This CDR3 has 15 amino acids. V was trimmed by 2 bases and J by 2 bases, leaving 11 bases between them. Germline CDR1 MNHEY, CDR2 SVGEGT.

CDR3 protein: CATSGGFGTGINEQFF. CDR3 nucleotides: TGTGCCACCAGTGGGGGTTTCGGGACAGGGATCAATGAGCAGTTCTTC. The chain joins TRBV24-1 to TRBJ2-1; 9 positions agree with TRBD1. The V segment lost 5 bases and the J segment 6 bases; nucleotides outside the gene matches: 10. Germline CDR1 is KGHDR and CDR2 is SFDVKD. The length of the CDR3 is 16 residues.

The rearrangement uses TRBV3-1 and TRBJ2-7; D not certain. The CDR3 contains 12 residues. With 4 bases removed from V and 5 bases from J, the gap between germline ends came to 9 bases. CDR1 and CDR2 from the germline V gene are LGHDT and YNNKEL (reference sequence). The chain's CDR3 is CASSPNAHEQYF. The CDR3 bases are TGTGCCAGCAGCCCAAACGCCCACGAGCAGTACTTC.

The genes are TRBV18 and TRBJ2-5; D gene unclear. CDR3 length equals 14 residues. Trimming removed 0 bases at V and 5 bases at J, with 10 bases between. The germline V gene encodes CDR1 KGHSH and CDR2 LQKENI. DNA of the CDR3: TGTGCCAGCTCACCACCTTCCCGTCAGGAGACCCAGTACTTC. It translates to CASSPPSRQETQYF.

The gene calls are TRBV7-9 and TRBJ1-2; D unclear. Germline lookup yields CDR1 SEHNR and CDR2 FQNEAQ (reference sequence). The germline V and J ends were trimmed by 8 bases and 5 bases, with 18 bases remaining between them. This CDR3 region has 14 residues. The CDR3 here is CASGDGSLTYGYTF. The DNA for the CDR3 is TGTGCCAGCGGCGACGGGTCGCTTACTTATGGCTACACCTTC.

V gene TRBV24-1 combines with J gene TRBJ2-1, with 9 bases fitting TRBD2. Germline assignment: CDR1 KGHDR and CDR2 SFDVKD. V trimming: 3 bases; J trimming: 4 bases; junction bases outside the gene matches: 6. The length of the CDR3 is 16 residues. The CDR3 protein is CATSDQGLAGYNEQFF. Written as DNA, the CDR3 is TGTGCCACCAGTGATCAGGGGCTAGCGGGATACAATGAGCAGTTCTTC.

The CDR3: CASSLVRWAAKNIQYF. CDR3 in DNA: TGTGCCAGCAGTTTAGTGCGGTGGGCGGCCAAAAACATTCAGTACTTC. V and J are TRBV12-3 or TRBV12-4 and TRBJ2-4; D ambiguous. V was clipped by 1 base and J by 1 base, with 11 bases between them. This CDR3 comprises 16 residues.

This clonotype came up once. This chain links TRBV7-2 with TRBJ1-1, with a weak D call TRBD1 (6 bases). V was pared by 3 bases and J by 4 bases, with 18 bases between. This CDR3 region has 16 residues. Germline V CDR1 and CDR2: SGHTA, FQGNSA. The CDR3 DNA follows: TGTGCCAGCAGCTTTCAGGGGCGCTTGGTGGCCACTGAAGCTTTCTTT. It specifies CASSFQGRLVATEAFF.

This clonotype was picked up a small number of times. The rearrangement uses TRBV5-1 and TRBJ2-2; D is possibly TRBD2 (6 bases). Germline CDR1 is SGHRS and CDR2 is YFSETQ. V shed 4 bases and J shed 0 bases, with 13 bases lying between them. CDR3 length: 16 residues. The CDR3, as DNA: TGCGCCAGCAGCCCGTCCGGACTAACGAACACCGGGGAGCTGTTTTTT. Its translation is CASSPSGLTNTGELFF. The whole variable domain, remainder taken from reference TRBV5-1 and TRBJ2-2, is KAGVTQTPRYLIKTRGQQVTLSCSPISGHRSVSWYQQTPGQGLQFLFEYFSETQRNKGNFPGRFSGRQFSNSRSEMNVSTLELGDSALYLCASSPSGLTNTGELFFGEGSRLTVL.